The 14 T cell receptor beta chains presented below share a single source sample, sequenced in a study of T cell repertoires in aging, cancer and after chemotherapy. Multiplex touch-down PCR with TRB-A/B primers amplified rearranged V-D-J TRB sequences. MiXCR, applied by TCRdb to the multiplex PCR reads, yields one record per CDR3 protein. The repertoire has several thousand distinct CDR3 sequences, 33% of them found once; the top ten carry 13%. Amplification of TCR beta used genomic DNA extracted from peripheral blood. Sample: blood. These receptor sequences come from a human donor in good health. The donor label of this sample is uncertain.

The J gene is TRBJ2-2, the V gene TRBV7-9; no definite D call. CDR3 length equals 16 residues. In germline, CDR1 is SEHNR, CDR2 FQNEAQ (reference sequence). V was trimmed by 5 bases and J by 0 bases, leaving 13 bases between them. The CDR3 spells CASSLKGISNTGELFF. The CDR3 coding sequence is TGTGCCAGCAGCCTAAAGGGAATATCGAACACCGGGGAGCTGTTTTTT.

The chain employs TRBV30 and TRBJ1-5; D call uncertain. The CDR3 length is 13 residues. V lost 1 base to trimming and J lost 2 bases, with 6 bases between them. CDR1 and CDR2 from the germline V gene are GTSNPN and SVGIG (reference sequence). CDR3 sequence (DNA): TGTGCCTGGAGTGCTTTGGGCAATCAGCCCCAGCATTTT. The encoded protein is CAWSALGNQPQHF.

The V call is TRBV5-4, the J call TRBJ2-1; 8 positions agree with TRBD2. The V and J ends lost 4 bases and 3 bases, in that order; junction bases with no gene match: 9. Per germline, CDR1 SGHNT and CDR2 YYREEE (reference sequence). The CDR3 has 16 amino acids. In nucleotides, the CDR3 is TGTGCCAGCAGCCCGGGGGGGGCAGTCGGCTACAATGAGCAGTTCTTC. Translated, it gives CASSPGGAVGYNEQFF.

J is TRBJ1-4 and V is TRBV5-1; TRBD1 might be the D (6 bases). Germline CDR1 and CDR2: SGHRS and YFSETQ. The CDR3 has 16 residues. V gave up 4 bases and J gave up 0 bases, with 13 bases separating them. CDR3 sequence: CASSLGDIATNEKLFF. CDR3 sequence (DNA): TGCGCCAGCAGCCTAGGGGACATTGCAACTAATGAAAAACTGTTTTTT. Complete variable domain (other parts from reference TRBV5-1 and TRBJ1-4): KAGVTQTPRYLIKTRGQQVTLSCSPISGHRSVSWYQQTPGQGLQFLFEYFSETQRNKGNFPGRFSGRQFSNSRSEMNVSTLELGDSALYLCASSLGDIATNEKLFFGSGTQLSVL.

This clonotype was observed a handful of times. The V gene is TRBV18, the J gene TRBJ1-2, with unresolved D. The CDR3 has 13 residues. Trimming removed 3 bases at V and 4 bases at J, with 9 bases between. Germline V CDR1 and CDR2: KGHSH, LQKENI. CDR3: CASSPKGSYGYTF. The CDR3, as DNA: TGTGCCAGCTCACCTAAGGGAAGCTATGGCTACACCTTC. Supplemented by reference TRBV18 and TRBJ1-2, the full variable domain reads NAGVMQNPRHLVRRRGQEARLRCSPMKGHSHVYWYRQLPEEGLKFMVYLQKENIIDESGMPKERFSAEFPKEGPSILRIQQVVRGDSAAYFCASSPKGSYGYTFGSGTRLTVV.

The V and J genes are TRBV29-1 and TRBJ1-6; possible D gene TRBD1, 6 bases. Germline V lookup: CDR1 SQVTM, CDR2 ANQGSEA. The CDR3 is 13 amino acids. V was trimmed by 4 bases and J by 7 bases, leaving 11 bases between them. In DNA form, the CDR3 reads TGCAGCGTTGGGTGGGGGCAAAATTCACCCCTCCACTTT. Protein product: CSVGWGQNSPLHF. The entire variable domain, with the rest obtained from reference TRBV29-1 and TRBJ1-6, is as follows: SAVISQKPSRDICQRGTSLTIQCQVDSQVTMMFWYRQQPGQSLTLIATANQGSEATYESGFVIDKFPISRPNLTFSTLTVSNMSPEDSSIYLCSVGWGQNSPLHFGNGTRLTVT.

The chain combines TRBV24-1 with TRBJ2-3; 9 positions match TRBD1. The CDR3 is made up of 16 amino acids. The V and J ends lost 2 bases and 2 bases, in that order; junction bases with no gene match: 4. Germline values: CDR1 KGHDR, CDR2 SFDVKD. The DNA for the CDR3 is TGTGCCACCAGTGATTCCGGGACAGGGAACACAGATACGCAGTATTTT. Its translation: CATSDSGTGNTDTQYF.

The chain links TRBV4-3 to TRBJ1-6; D uncertain. Germline-derived CDR1 and CDR2 are LGHNA and YSLEER. The germline V and J ends were trimmed by 1 base and 10 bases, with 11 bases remaining between them. The CDR3 has 14 residues. CDR3 coding DNA: TGCGCCAGCAGCCAAGCGGCTGGACGGTCACCCCTCCACTTT. This codes for CASSQAAGRSPLHF.

V gene TRBV5-5 combines with J gene TRBJ1-2, with unresolved D. From germline, CDR1 is SGHKS and CDR2 YYEKEE (reference sequence). Trimming removed 0 bases at V and 3 bases at J, with 9 bases between. The CDR3 has 14 residues. CDR3: CASSLAPEYYGYTF. For the CDR3, the DNA is TGTGCCAGCAGCTTGGCCCCGGAATACTATGGCTACACCTTC.

This clonotype showed up just a few times. The chain is built from TRBV15 and TRBJ1-5, with TRBD1 matching over 8 bases. Germline lookup yields CDR1 LNHNV and CDR2 YYDKDF (reference sequence). Trimming at V came to 1 base and at J to 11 bases, leaving 7 bases not matched to a gene. This CDR3 has 14 residues. The CDR3 region has the DNA TGTGCCACCAGCAGAGGAGGGACAGGAGATACCCAGCATTTT. Translated: CATSRGGTGDTQHF.

This clonotype was detected only a few times. The genes are TRBV30 and TRBJ1-2; 8 positions match TRBD1. CDR3 length: 16 amino acids. Germline V gives CDR1 GTSNPN, CDR2 SVGIG (reference sequence). Unmatched junction bases numbered 12, after V lost 1 base and J lost 5 bases. In DNA form, the CDR3 reads TGTGCCTGGAGTGAAACAGGGGGTACATTCGGGTATGGCTACACCTTC. Translating gives CAWSETGGTFGYGYTF.

This clonotype is medium-sized in the sample. The chain is built from TRBV15 and TRBJ1-4; D ambiguous. The V gene lost 1 base and the J gene lost 7 bases, with 13 bases spanning the gap. This CDR3 has 15 residues. Germline lookup yields CDR1 LNHNV and CDR2 YYDKDF (reference sequence). This chain's CDR3 is CATSRGWQEGEKLFF. In nucleotides, the CDR3 is TGTGCCACCAGCAGAGGATGGCAGGAGGGTGAAAAACTGTTTTTT.

This clonotype is deemed medium-sized. CDR3 residues: CASSYKGQGYNEQFF. The CDR3 DNA sequence: TGTGCCAGTAGTTATAAGGGACAGGGCTACAATGAGCAGTTCTTC. The genes are TRBV19 and TRBJ2-1; 9 bases agree with TRBD1. V gave up 5 bases and J gave up 3 bases; unmatched junction bases: 5. CDR3 length: 15 amino acids. Germline V gene sequence: CDR1 LNHDA, CDR2 SQIVND (reference sequence).

This clonotype is deemed medium-sized. This chain uses TRBV18 with TRBJ2-6, with D perhaps matching TRBD1 (6 bases). In germline, CDR1 is KGHSH, CDR2 LQKENI. This CDR3 region has 15 residues. V was clipped by 6 bases and J by 0 bases, with 9 bases between them. CDR3: CASSTGDSGANVLTF. CDR3 nucleotides: TGTGCCAGCTCGACAGGAGACTCTGGGGCCAACGTCCTGACTTTC.